Presented here are 16 T cell receptor beta chains from one specimen sequenced in a study of blood T cell repertoires in COVID-19. The protocol was immunoSEQ multiplex PCR, while the TCRdb copy is restricted to in-frame clones and leaves out a portion. The repertoire holds 95,000 to 150,000 clones, with 82% as singletons. Sequenced: peripheral blood. Every receptor here comes from a woman aged 70-85 years with acute or convalescent COVID-19.

The CDR3 here is CASMTEYNSPLHF. In DNA form, the CDR3 reads TGTGCCAGCATGACAGAATATAATTCACCCCTCCACTTT. The V gene is TRBV6-5, the J gene TRBJ1-6, with a possible D match to TRBD1 (5 bases). CDR1 and CDR2 (germline): MNHEY, SVGAGI. Trimming left V 7 bases short and J 4 bases short, with 8 bases between. The CDR3 loop spans 13 amino acids.

The chain carries TRBV2 and TRBJ1-4; D not certain. V dropped 7 bases and J dropped 5 bases, with 8 bases sitting between them. Germline V CDR1 and CDR2: SNHLY, FYNNEI. This CDR3 has 12 residues. This CDR3 is CASMAGNEKLFF. DNA of the CDR3: TGTGCCAGCATGGCGGGAAATGAAAAACTGTTTTTT.

This clone was recorded once. The chain joins TRBV7-6 to TRBJ2-5; 12 nucleotides match TRBD2. This CDR3 is built from 21 residues. Trimming removed 1 base from V and 2 bases from J; junction bases left unmatched: 17. The germline CDR1 and CDR2 sequences are SGHVS and FNYEAQ. CDR3 amino acids: CASSLGPPRTQTSGGQETQYF. The CDR3 DNA follows: TGTGCCAGCAGCTTAGGGCCGCCACGGACCCAGACTAGCGGGGGACAAGAGACCCAGTACTTC.

This chain links TRBV29-1 with TRBJ2-3; 7 nucleotides agree with TRBD2. With V trimmed by 3 bases and J by 3 bases, 6 bases remained unmatched. The CDR3 spans 14 residues. Germline assignment: CDR1 SQVTM and CDR2 ANQGSEA. The CDR3 protein is CSVDRTGGTDTQYF. As DNA, the CDR3 is TGCAGCGTTGATAGGACGGGGGGAACAGATACGCAGTATTTT.

The V and J genes are TRBV7-2 and TRBJ1-1, with 10 positions matching TRBD1. V shed 8 bases and J 3 bases; nucleotides not matched to a gene: 15. Germline loops: CDR1 SGHTA, CDR2 FQGNSA. CDR3 size: 17 residues. CDR3 bases: TGTGCCAGCGGGACAGGGGATTACAAAAGTCGGGACACTGAAGCTTTCTTT. Translating gives CASGTGDYKSRDTEAFF. Looking up the rest from reference TRBV7-2 and TRBJ1-1 gives the full variable domain: GAGVSQSPSNKVTEKGKDVELRCDPISGHTALYWYRQSLGQGLEFLIYFQGNSAPDKSGLPSDRFSAERTGGSVSTLTIQRTQQEDSAVYLCASGTGDYKSRDTEAFFGQGTRLTVV.

The chain couples TRBV5-6 to TRBJ1-2; 7 bases match TRBD1. With 0 bases clipped from V and 5 bases from J, the junction kept 7 bases outside the gene matches. The CDR3 has 15 amino acids. Per germline, CDR1 SGHDT and CDR2 YYEEEE. CDR3 nucleotide sequence: TGTGCCAGCAGCTTGGTTGGGACAGAGGATTATGGCTACACCTTC. It encodes CASSLVGTEDYGYTF.

The chain couples TRBV5-6 to TRBJ1-4, with 9 bases matching TRBD1. The CDR3 length is 16 residues. J lost 8 bases, V lost 3 bases, and 11 bases had no gene match. Germline V gene data show CDR1 as SGHDT and CDR2 as YYEEEE. The CDR3 is CASSSPRQGVGEKLFF. CDR3 bases: TGTGCCAGCAGCTCGCCCCGACAGGGGGTGGGAGAAAAACTGTTTTTT. Full variable domain (rest looked up from reference TRBV5-6 and TRBJ1-4): DAGVTQSPTHLIKTRGQQVTLRCSPKSGHDTVSWYQQALGQGPQFIFQYYEEEERQRGNFPDRFSGHQFPNYSSELNVNALLLGDSALYLCASSSPRQGVGEKLFFGSGTQLSVL.

The chain uses TRBV3-1 (or the pseudogene TRBV3-2) and TRBJ1-1; unclear D gene. V was trimmed by 0 bases and J by 10 bases, leaving 12 bases between them. The V gene's germline CDR1 is LGHDT and CDR2 YNNKEL (reference sequence). This CDR3 contains 13 residues. CDR3 sequence (DNA): TGTGCCAGCAGCCAAGATCGGGGAATTACAGCTTTCTTT. It codes for CASSQDRGITAFF.

This clone was recorded once. The chain joins TRBV5-4 to TRBJ2-1, with D possibly matching TRBD1 (6 bases). V lost 4 bases and J lost 4, with 15 bases in between. CDR3 length: 15 residues. The germline V gene encodes CDR1 SGHNT and CDR2 YYREEE (reference sequence). The CDR3 sequence: CASSPTGTPYNEQFF. The CDR3 nucleotides read TGTGCCAGCAGCCCAACCGGGACACCTTACAATGAGCAGTTCTTC. Combining the CDR3 with reference TRBV5-4 and TRBJ2-1 gives the whole variable domain ETGVTQSPTHLIKTRGQQVTLRCSSQSGHNTVSWYQQALGQGPQFIFQYYREEENGRGNFPPRFSGLQFPNYSSELNVNALELDDSALYLCASSPTGTPYNEQFFGPGTRLTVL.

The V call is TRBV5-8, the J call TRBJ2-1, with 12 bases identical to TRBD1. In germline, CDR1 is SGHTS, CDR2 YDEGEE. The ends lost 4 bases at V and 0 bases at J; junction bases unmatched: 14. CDR3 length: 20 residues. The DNA of the CDR3 is TGTGCCAGCAGCCCAGGGACAGGGGGCCCTACTACCAGCTCCTACAATGAGCAGTTCTTC. Encoded protein: CASSPGTGGPTTSSYNEQFF.

The chain has TRBV7-3 and TRBJ2-5, with 8 bases identical to TRBD2. The germline gives CDR1 SGHTA, CDR2 FQGTGA. Germline trimming cut 3 bases from V and 5 bases from J; bases unmatched to any gene: 8. The CDR3 contains 15 residues. The chain's CDR3 is CASSLNGGAAETQYF. The CDR3 DNA reads as TGTGCCAGCAGCTTGAACGGGGGGGCCGCGGAGACCCAGTACTTC.

J is TRBJ2-7 and V is TRBV7-2; a possible D gene is TRBD2 (5 bases). The germline V gene has CDR1 SGHTA and CDR2 FQGNSA. The CDR3 runs 13 residues. Trimming pared 3 bases from V and 1 base from J, leaving 7 bases between. CDR3 sequence reads: CASSFTGSYEQYF. The CDR3 region has the DNA TGTGCCAGCAGCTTCACGGGATCCTACGAGCAGTACTTC.

The rearrangement joins TRBV7-2 to TRBJ2-1, with TRBD1 identical over 8 bases. Germline V gene sequence: CDR1 SGHTA, CDR2 FQGNSA. The junction had 7 bases not matched to a gene; V was cut back by 3 bases and J by 3 bases. This CDR3 region has 16 residues. The CDR3 is CASSFGIRGRYNEQFF. Here the CDR3 DNA reads TGTGCCAGCAGCTTTGGTATCAGGGGGCGCTACAATGAGCAGTTCTTC.

The chain links TRBV6-5 to TRBJ1-2, with 9 bases that match TRBD1. CDR1 MNHEY and CDR2 SVGAGI come from the germline V gene. V was clipped by 7 bases and J by 7 bases; unmatched bases: 4. The CDR3 length is 12 residues. The CDR3 region is CASNTGGLGYTF. CDR3 nucleotides: TGTGCCAGCAATACAGGGGGCCTTGGCTACACCTTC.

The chain joins TRBV6-1 to TRBJ1-5; possibly TRBD1 for D (6 bases). The CDR3 has 16 residues. Germline V gene sequence: CDR1 MNHNS, CDR2 SASEGT. The V end lost 3 bases, the J end lost 2 bases, and 14 bases lay between the germline ends. CDR3 amino acids: CASSEGAGKGNQPQHF. The CDR3 DNA follows: TGTGCCAGCAGTGAGGGGGCAGGGAAGGGCAATCAGCCCCAGCATTTT.

The rearrangement uses TRBV6-5 and TRBJ1-5, with a tentative D call TRBD1 (5 bases). Per germline, CDR1 MNHEY and CDR2 SVGAGI. The V end lost 2 bases, the J end lost 13 bases, and 12 bases lay between the germline ends. The CDR3 has 12 residues. The CDR3 region is CASSYIFGGQHF. Here the CDR3 DNA reads TGTGCCAGCAGTTACATCTTCGGGGGACAGCATTTT.